The T cell receptor (beta chain) described here comes from a study of T cell responses to AZD1222 COVID-19 vaccine. Findings of the study overall: Most donors were white British and more were female, and clonal diversity was possibly underestimated. Spike-specific TCR depth and breadth grew after two AZD1222 doses.

Concerning this clone: Its cognate antigen is unknown.

Only in-frame clones appear in the TCRdb table, and some are missing; sequencing was by immunoSEQ multiplex PCR. The table lists some 150,000 clones, roughly 90% of them singletons. Germline V gene lookup returns CDR1 SGDLS and CDR2 YYNGEE. The CDR3 runs 14 residues. Trimming stripped 0 bases from V and 0 bases from J, with 7 bases between. Pooled samples include second doses given at about 4 or 12 weeks. This chain joins TRBV9 and TRBJ2-7; D uncertain. The sample in question was peripheral blood, obtained 28 days after the second AZD1222 dose. This clonotype was obtained from an adult who received the AZD1222 COVID-19 vaccine. As DNA, the CDR3 is TGTGCCAGCAGCGTAGGGCAGAGCTCCTACGAGCAGTACTTC. Protein sequence: CASSVGQSSYEQYF.